This T cell receptor beta chain originates from a study of OX40 agonist ivuxolimab in advanced cancers. Study-level results: At 0.1 to 3.0 mg/kg and by week 6, CD4+ and CD8+ T cells in the blood had expanded clonally.

Notes on this clone: Antigen unknown.

With 5 bases clipped from V and 6 bases from J, the junction kept 11 bases outside the gene matches. Per the germline V gene, CDR1 is SGHTA and CDR2 is FQGNSA. The CDR3 spans 18 residues. Assay: immunoSEQ multiplex PCR; the TCRdb copy retains only in-frame clones and omits some. The table has around 67,000 clones, around 80% seen once. The receptor comes from an adult with an advanced solid tumor such as melanoma, head and neck, liver or kidney cancer. The chain uses TRBV7-2 and TRBJ2-1; 15 nucleotides align to TRBD2. Sequenced material: CD4+ or CD8+ T cells sorted from blood, taken in a trial of the OX40 agonist ivuxolimab. CDR3: CASSPPGLAGGMGNEQFF. The CDR3 nucleotides read TGTGCCAGCAGCCCACCGGGACTAGCGGGAGGAATGGGCAATGAGCAGTTCTTC. Combining the CDR3 with reference TRBV7-2 and TRBJ2-1 gives the whole variable domain GAGVSQSPSNKVTEKGKDVELRCDPISGHTALYWYRQSLGQGLEFLIYFQGNSAPDKSGLPSDRFSAERTGGSVSTLTIQRTQQEDSAVYLCASSPPGLAGGMGNEQFFGPGTRLTVL.